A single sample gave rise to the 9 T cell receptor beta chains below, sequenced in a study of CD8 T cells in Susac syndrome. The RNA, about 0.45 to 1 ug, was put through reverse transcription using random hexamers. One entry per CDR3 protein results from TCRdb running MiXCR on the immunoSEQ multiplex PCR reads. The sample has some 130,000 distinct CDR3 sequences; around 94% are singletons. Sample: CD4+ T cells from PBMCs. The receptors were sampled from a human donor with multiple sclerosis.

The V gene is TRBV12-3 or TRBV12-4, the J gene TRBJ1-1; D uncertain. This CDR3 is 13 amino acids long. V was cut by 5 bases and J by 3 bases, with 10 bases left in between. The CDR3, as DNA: TGTGCCAGCAGTCGTGGAGCGGACACTGAAGCTTTCTTT. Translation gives CASSRGADTEAFF.

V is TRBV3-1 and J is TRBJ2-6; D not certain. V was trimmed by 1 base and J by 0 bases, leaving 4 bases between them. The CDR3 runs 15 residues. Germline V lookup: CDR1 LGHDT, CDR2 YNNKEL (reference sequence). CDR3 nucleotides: TGTGCCAGCAGCCAAGGGGGCTCTGGGGCCAACGTCCTGACTTTC. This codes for CASSQGGSGANVLTF. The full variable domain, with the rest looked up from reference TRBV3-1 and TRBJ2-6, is DTAVSQTPKYLVTQMGNDKSIKCEQNLGHDTMYWYKQDSKKFLKIMFSYNNKELIINETVPNRFSPKSPDKAHLNLHINSLELGDSAVYFCASSQGGSGANVLTFGAGSRLTVL.

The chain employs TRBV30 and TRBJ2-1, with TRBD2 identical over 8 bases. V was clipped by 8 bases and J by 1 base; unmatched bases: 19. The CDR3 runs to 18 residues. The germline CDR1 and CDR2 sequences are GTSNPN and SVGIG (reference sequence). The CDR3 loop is CALFNVAGIPLSYNEQFF. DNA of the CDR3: TGTGCCCTCTTTAACGTAGCGGGAATACCACTTTCCTACAATGAGCAGTTCTTC.

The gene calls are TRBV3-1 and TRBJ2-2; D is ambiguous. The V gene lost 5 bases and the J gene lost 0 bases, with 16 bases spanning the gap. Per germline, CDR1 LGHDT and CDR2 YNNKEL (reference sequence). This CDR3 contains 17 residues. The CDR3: CASSSRVLEANTGELFF. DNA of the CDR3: TGTGCCAGCAGCAGCCGGGTCCTAGAAGCGAACACCGGGGAGCTGTTTTTT.

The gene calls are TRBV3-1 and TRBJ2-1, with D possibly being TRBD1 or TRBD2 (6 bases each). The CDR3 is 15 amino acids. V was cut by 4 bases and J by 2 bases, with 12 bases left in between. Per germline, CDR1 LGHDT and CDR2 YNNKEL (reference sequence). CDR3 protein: CASSRRGDPYNEQFF. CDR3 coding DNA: TGTGCCAGCAGCCGAAGGGGGGACCCCTACAATGAGCAGTTCTTC.

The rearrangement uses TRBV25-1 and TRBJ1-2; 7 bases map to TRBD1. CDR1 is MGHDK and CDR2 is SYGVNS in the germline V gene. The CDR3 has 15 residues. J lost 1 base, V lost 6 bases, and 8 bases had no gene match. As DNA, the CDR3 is TGTGCCAGCAGCGGAACAGGGGCCGTTAACTATGGCTACACCTTC. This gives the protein CASSGTGAVNYGYTF.

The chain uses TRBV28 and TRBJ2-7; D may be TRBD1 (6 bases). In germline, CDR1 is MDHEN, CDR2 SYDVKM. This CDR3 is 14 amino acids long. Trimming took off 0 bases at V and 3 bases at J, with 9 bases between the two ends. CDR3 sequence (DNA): TGTGCCAGCAGTTTATGGGGGGCCAACTACGAGCAGTACTTC. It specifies CASSLWGANYEQYF.

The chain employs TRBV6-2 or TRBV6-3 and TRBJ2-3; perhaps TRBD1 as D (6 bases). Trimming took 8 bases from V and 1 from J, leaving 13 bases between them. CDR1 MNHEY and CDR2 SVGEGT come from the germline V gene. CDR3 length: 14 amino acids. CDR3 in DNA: TGTGCCAGCTCTCAGGGGTTAGGCACAGATACGCAGTATTTT. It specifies CASSQGLGTDTQYF.

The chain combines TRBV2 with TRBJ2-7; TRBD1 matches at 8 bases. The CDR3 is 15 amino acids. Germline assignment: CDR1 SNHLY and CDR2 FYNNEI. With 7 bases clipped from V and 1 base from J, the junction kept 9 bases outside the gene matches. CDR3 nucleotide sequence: TGTGCCAGCACCTGGTCCCGGGACAGGTCCTACGAGCAGTACTTC. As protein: CASTWSRDRSYEQYF.